Below are 30 T cell receptor beta chains sequenced from a single sample in a study of spatial heterogeneity in lung cancer. Time point given: sample taken at primary tumor resection. TCRdb reprocessed the 5' RACE reads with MiXCR, giving one entry per CDR3 protein. Of tens of thousands of distinct CDR3 sequences in the sample, about an eighth were seen once. The sequenced sample was PBMCs, obtained at surgery. The receptors stem from a male donor with early-stage non-small cell lung cancer.

This clonotype was recorded many times. The chain recombines TRBV7-2 with TRBJ1-2; 7 nucleotides line up with TRBD1. The CDR3 is 13 amino acids. V gave up 8 bases and J gave up 4 bases; unmatched junction bases: 7. CDR1 is SGHTA and CDR2 is FQGNSA in the germline V gene. The CDR3 here is CASAGTATYGYTF. In DNA, the CDR3 is TGTGCCAGCGCTGGGACAGCAACCTATGGCTACACCTTC.

V and J are TRBV29-1 and TRBJ2-2; D possibly corresponds to TRBD1 (6 bases). CDR1 and CDR2 from the germline V gene are SQVTM and ANQGSEA. Trimming took 5 bases from V and 4 from J, leaving 14 bases between them. This CDR3 spans 14 amino acids. This chain's CDR3 is CSVRGGKGTGELFF. In DNA, the CDR3 is TGCAGCGTTCGAGGGGGTAAAGGCACCGGGGAGCTGTTTTTT.

This clonotype was recorded at least ten times. V usage is TRBV24-1 and J usage is TRBJ2-3; 8 nucleotides agree with TRBD1. Germline loops: CDR1 KGHDR, CDR2 SFDVKD. This CDR3 has 14 amino acids. Trimming at V came to 9 bases and at J to 2 bases, leaving 6 bases not matched to a gene. CDR3 in DNA: TGTGCCACCGGGACAGGTGCCTTCACAGATACGCAGTATTTT. It yields the protein CATGTGAFTDTQYF.

This clonotype was counted at least ten times. V and J are TRBV6-2 or TRBV6-3 and TRBJ2-4, with D possibly being TRBD1 (6 bases). CDR3 size: 11 residues. The germline V and J ends were trimmed by 6 bases and 15 bases, with 15 bases remaining between them. Germline V CDR1 and CDR2: MNHEY, SVGEGT. In nucleotides, the CDR3 is TGTGCCAGCAGCCACAGGGAAACTAGGTACTTC. It is translated as CASSHRETRYF.

The V and J genes are TRBV27 and TRBJ2-2; perhaps D is TRBD1 or TRBD2 (5 bases each). Germline V CDR1 and CDR2: MNHEY, SMNVEV (reference sequence). CDR3 length equals 16 residues. V dropped 5 bases and J dropped 4 bases, with 17 bases sitting between them. In DNA, the CDR3 is TGTGCCAGCAGTCCCCGGGACCTCACCTCCACCGGGGAGCTGTTTTTT. Protein sequence: CASSPRDLTSTGELFF.

This clonotype was found a few times. The rearrangement joins TRBV11-2 to TRBJ1-2, with TRBD1 matching over 9 bases. The CDR3 has 15 amino acids. Trimming removed 6 bases from V and 6 bases from J; junction bases left unmatched: 11. The germline CDR1 and CDR2 sequences are SGHAT and FQNNGV. CDR3 region: CASRVVEQGADGYTF. The CDR3 bases are TGTGCCAGCAGGGTGGTGGAACAGGGGGCTGATGGCTACACCTTC.

The gene calls are TRBV5-1 and TRBJ1-6; TRBD1 aligns across 9 bases. V lost 2 bases and J lost 6; bases outside the gene matches: 3. Per the germline V gene, CDR1 is SGHRS and CDR2 is YFSETQ. The length of the CDR3 is 15 residues. CDR3 bases: TGCGCCAGCAGCTTTCGACAGGGGGTTAATTCACCCCTCCACTTT. Protein: CASSFRQGVNSPLHF.

Concerning this clonotype: At one end, the junction sequence differs from germline, possibly due to a read error. The chain combines TRBV24-1 with TRBJ2-1; 7 bases match TRBD1. Germline V CDR1 and CDR2: KGHDR, SFDVKD. CDR3 length: 16 amino acids. For the CDR3, the DNA is TGTGTCACCAGTGATTTATCAGGGGGTAACTACAATGAGCAGTTCTTC. Its protein product is CVTSDLSGGNYNEQFF.

V usage is TRBV7-2 and J usage is TRBJ2-5; D perhaps matches TRBD2 (6 bases). V lost 4 bases, J lost 5 bases, and 17 bases lay in between. Germline CDR1 is SGHTA and CDR2 is FQGNSA. The CDR3 covers 15 residues. The CDR3 loop is CASSSLGGLMETQYF. The CDR3, as DNA: TGTGCCAGCAGCTCCCTCGGGGGACTCATGGAGACCCAGTACTTC. The variable domain in full, with the rest retrieved from reference TRBV7-2 and TRBJ2-5, is GAGVSQSPSNKVTEKGKDVELRCDPISGHTALYWYRQSLGQGLEFLIYFQGNSAPDKSGLPSDRFSAERTGGSVSTLTIQRTQQEDSAVYLCASSSLGGLMETQYFGPGTRLLVL.

The chain joins TRBV12-3 or TRBV12-4 to TRBJ1-2; weak D call: TRBD1 (5 bases). V lost 5 bases and J lost 0, with 13 bases in between. CDR3 length equals 15 residues. CDR3 sequence (DNA): TGTGCCAGCAGTCCAAGGGTAGGGGCTAACTATGGCTACACCTTC. It yields the protein CASSPRVGANYGYTF.

This clonotype was observed at least ten times. CDR3 nucleotide sequence: TGTGCCTGGAGTCACCCACTCAGCGGGGGGGCTCCCTACGAGCAGTACTTC. As protein: CAWSHPLSGGAPYEQYF. The rearrangement joins TRBV30 to TRBJ2-7, with 10 bases fitting TRBD2. The CDR3 sequence is 17 residues long. The V gene's germline CDR1 is GTSNPN and CDR2 SVGIG (reference sequence). With V trimmed by 2 bases and J by 2 bases, 12 bases remained unmatched. The full variable domain, rest sourced from reference TRBV30 and TRBJ2-7, is SQTIHQWPATLVQPVGSPLSLECTVEGTSNPNLYWYRQAAGRGLQLLFYSVGIGQISSEVPQNLSASRPQDRQFILSSKKLLLSDSGFYLCAWSHPLSGGAPYEQYFGPGTRLTVT.

The rearrangement joins TRBV18 to TRBJ1-5; 7 bases are shared with TRBD1. V lost 3 bases and J lost 4; bases outside the gene matches: 12. This CDR3 spans 17 amino acids. Per the germline V gene, CDR1 is KGHSH and CDR2 is LQKENI. The DNA for the CDR3 is TGTGCCAGCTCACCGGCGACCGCAGGGGGGAGGAATCAGCCCCAGCATTTT. Translated: CASSPATAGGRNQPQHF. The variable domain in full, completed from reference TRBV18 and TRBJ1-5, reads NAGVMQNPRHLVRRRGQEARLRCSPMKGHSHVYWYRQLPEEGLKFMVYLQKENIIDESGMPKERFSAEFPKEGPSILRIQQVVRGDSAAYFCASSPATAGGRNQPQHFGDGTRLSIL.

The V and J genes are TRBV4-1 and TRBJ1-6, with D tentatively TRBD1 (6 bases). V was clipped by 5 bases and J by 7 bases, with 12 bases between them. In germline, CDR1 is MGHRA, CDR2 YSYEKL. The CDR3 totals 14 residues. The CDR3 nucleotides are TGCGCCAGCAGCAGCCGGGACACGAATTCACCCCTCCACTTT. Protein: CASSSRDTNSPLHF.

V usage is TRBV24-1 and J usage is TRBJ1-1, with D hard to call. This CDR3 region has 13 residues. CDR1 and CDR2 (germline): KGHDR, SFDVKD. The ends were cut back, 4 bases at V and 1 base at J, with 6 bases in the middle. This CDR3 is CATSERGNTEAFF. For the CDR3, the DNA is TGTGCCACCAGTGAGCGGGGGAACACTGAAGCTTTCTTT.

The chain couples TRBV29-1 to TRBJ2-5; D gene uncertain. Looked up from germline, CDR1 is SQVTM and CDR2 is ANQGSEA. The CDR3 spans 12 residues. Deletions cut 4 bases from V and 1 base from J, with 7 bases between. CDR3 region: CSVVWIQETQYF. CDR3 nucleotide sequence: TGCAGCGTTGTTTGGATCCAAGAGACCCAGTACTTC.

The chain carries TRBV7-2 and TRBJ2-5, with D maybe TRBD2 (6 bases). Per germline, CDR1 SGHTA and CDR2 FQGNSA. The CDR3 runs to 15 residues. Trimming removed 5 bases at V and 1 base at J, with 14 bases between. For the CDR3, the DNA is TGTGCCAGCAGCCCCCAGCCTAGCGTCCAAGAGACCCAGTACTTC. This translates into CASSPQPSVQETQYF.

This clonotype was observed a handful of times. The gene calls are TRBV20-1 and TRBJ2-1, with TRBD2 matching 10 bases. V lost 5 bases to trimming and J lost 6 bases; unmatched junction nucleotides: 7. CDR1 DFQATT and CDR2 SNEGSKA come from the germline V gene (reference sequence). This CDR3 contains 14 residues. DNA of the CDR3: TGCAGTGCTCACAGCGGGGGGGCCTCCAATGAGCAGTTCTTC. This codes for CSAHSGGASNEQFF.

This rearrangement joins TRBV27 to TRBJ1-1; D is possibly TRBD1 (5 bases). The V end lost 2 bases, the J end lost 12 bases, and 19 bases lay between the germline ends. Germline V gives CDR1 MNHEY, CDR2 SMNVEV (reference sequence). This CDR3 spans 14 amino acids. This CDR3 reads CASSLGRTKEQSFF. CDR3 DNA: TGTGCCAGCAGTTTAGGGAGGACAAAAGAACAATCTTTCTTT.

The rearrangement links TRBV20-1 to TRBJ1-5; TRBD1 agrees at 7 bases. The V and J ends lost 0 bases and 4 bases, in that order; junction bases with no gene match: 0. This CDR3 is built from 13 residues. The V gene's germline CDR1 is DFQATT and CDR2 SNEGSKA (reference sequence). CDR3 sequence reads: CSAREQGNQPQHF. DNA of the CDR3: TGCAGTGCTAGAGAACAGGGGAATCAGCCCCAGCATTTT.

This clonotype has just a few counts. The chain joins TRBV29-1 to TRBJ2-7; unclear D gene. Looked up from germline, CDR1 is SQVTM and CDR2 is ANQGSEA. CDR3 length: 11 residues. V shed 4 bases and J shed 0 bases, with 4 bases lying between them. In DNA form, the CDR3 reads TGCAGCGTTGCCCTCTCCTACGAGCAGTACTTC. This translates into CSVALSYEQYF.

The rearrangement uses TRBV20-1 and TRBJ2-7; TRBD2 might be the D (6 bases). V was clipped by 5 bases and J by 3 bases, with 14 bases between them. The CDR3 has 13 residues. Per germline, CDR1 DFQATT and CDR2 SNEGSKA (reference sequence). The DNA for the CDR3 is TGCAGTGCTGCCTTCGTGCGGGACTACGAGCAGTACTTC. As protein: CSAAFVRDYEQYF.

The rearrangement links TRBV20-1 to TRBJ1-1; TRBD1 agrees at 9 bases. The germline CDR1 and CDR2 sequences are DFQATT and SNEGSKA (reference sequence). This CDR3 region has 13 residues. The CDR3 coding sequence is TGCGGTGATTGGGACAGGGCTTACACTGAAGCTTTCTTT. This encodes CGDWDRAYTEAFF.

The V call is TRBV5-5, the J call TRBJ1-2; D perhaps matches TRBD1 (5 bases). CDR1 is SGHKS, CDR2 YYEKEE, per germline (reference sequence). This CDR3 contains 13 residues. The V end was cut by 4 bases, the J end by 4 bases, with 11 bases between. In DNA, the CDR3 is TGTGCCAGCAGCAGCGACAGTACCTATGGCTACACCTTC. Amino acids: CASSSDSTYGYTF.

A few counts support this clonotype. This chain connects TRBV7-2 to TRBJ2-3, with 7 bases fitting TRBD2. The V gene end was trimmed by 7 bases and the J gene end by 2 bases; junction bases not matched to a gene: 9. Per germline, CDR1 SGHTA and CDR2 FQGNSA. There are 15 residues in the CDR3. The CDR3 reads CASTFRAGNTDTQYF. The CDR3 DNA reads TGTGCCAGCACCTTCCGAGCGGGGAACACAGATACGCAGTATTTT.

The sample holds many counts of this clonotype. V usage is TRBV7-3 and J usage is TRBJ2-3; 10 bases are shared with TRBD2. With V trimmed by 5 bases and J by 4 bases, 9 bases remained unmatched. This CDR3 comprises 16 residues. Germline CDR1 reads SGHTA; CDR2 reads FQGTGA. As DNA, the CDR3 is TGTGCCAGCAGCCCCCGTTTAGCGGGAGGCCCAGATACGCAGTATTTT. It translates to CASSPRLAGGPDTQYF.

The rearrangement links TRBV28 to TRBJ2-7; D is uncertain. The germline V gene encodes CDR1 MDHEN and CDR2 SYDVKM. This CDR3 has 13 residues. V lost 2 bases and J 1 base, leaving 6 bases between the germline ends. The CDR3, as DNA: TGTGCCAGCAGTTTAGGGGTATCCTACGAGCAGTACTTC. Residues: CASSLGVSYEQYF.

J is TRBJ1-5 and V is TRBV6-2 or TRBV6-3; D not certain. CDR3 length: 14 amino acids. Germline lookup yields CDR1 MNHEY and CDR2 SVGEGT. V lost 0 bases to trimming and J lost 7 bases, with 10 bases between them. CDR3 protein: CASSYSGKGQPQHF. As DNA, the CDR3 is TGTGCCAGCAGTTACTCGGGGAAGGGCCAGCCCCAGCATTTT.

The J gene is TRBJ1-1, the V gene TRBV18, with D tentatively TRBD1 (6 bases). Germline CDR1 and CDR2: KGHSH and LQKENI. The V and J ends lost 3 bases and 5 bases respectively, with 13 bases between them. This CDR3 is built from 14 residues. CDR3 loop: CASSPGGAGTEAFF. DNA for the CDR3: TGTGCCAGCTCACCGGGGGGCGCGGGGACTGAAGCTTTCTTT. The whole variable domain, filled in from reference TRBV18 and TRBJ1-1, reads NAGVMQNPRHLVRRRGQEARLRCSPMKGHSHVYWYRQLPEEGLKFMVYLQKENIIDESGMPKERFSAEFPKEGPSILRIQQVVRGDSAAYFCASSPGGAGTEAFFGQGTRLTVV.

This clonotype was found a few times. V gene TRBV5-1 combines with J gene TRBJ2-2; D possibly corresponds to TRBD2 (5 bases). Between the trimmed V and J ends, which lost 0 bases and 4 bases, there was a span of 10 bases. The CDR3 is made up of 15 amino acids. Germline CDR1 SGHRS, CDR2 YFSETQ. The CDR3: CASSLGLGGTGELFF. CDR3 bases: TGCGCCAGCAGCTTGGGACTCGGAGGCACCGGGGAGCTGTTTTTT.

The rearrangement uses TRBV28 and TRBJ1-2; possible D gene TRBD1, 6 bases. V was cut by 5 bases and J by 4 bases, with 17 bases left in between. Germline V CDR1 and CDR2: MDHEN, SYDVKM. This CDR3 has 15 amino acids. CDR3 sequence (DNA): TGTGCCAGCAGTGTGCTAACAGGGCTCGGCTATGGCTACACCTTC. Translation gives CASSVLTGLGYGYTF.